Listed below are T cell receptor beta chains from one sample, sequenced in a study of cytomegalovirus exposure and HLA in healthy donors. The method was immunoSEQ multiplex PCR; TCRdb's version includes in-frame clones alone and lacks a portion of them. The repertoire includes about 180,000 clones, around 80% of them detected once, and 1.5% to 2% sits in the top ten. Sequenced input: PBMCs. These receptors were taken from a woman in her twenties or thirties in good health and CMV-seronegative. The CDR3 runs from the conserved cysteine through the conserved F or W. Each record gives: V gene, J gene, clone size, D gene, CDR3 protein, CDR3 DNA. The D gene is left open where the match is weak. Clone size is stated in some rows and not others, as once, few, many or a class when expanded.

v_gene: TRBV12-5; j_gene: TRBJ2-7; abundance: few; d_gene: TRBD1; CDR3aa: CASGVTGGEQYF; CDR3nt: TGTGCTAGTGGGGTGACAGGGGGCGAGCAGTACTTC
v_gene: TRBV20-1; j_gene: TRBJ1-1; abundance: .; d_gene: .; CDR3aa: CSVTLGLEAFF; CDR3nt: TGCAGTGTTACCCTTGGCCTTGAAGCTTTCTTT
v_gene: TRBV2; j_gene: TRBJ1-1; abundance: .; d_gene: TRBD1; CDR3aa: CASSPDRGIEAFF; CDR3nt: TGTGCCAGCAGCCCGGACAGGGGGATTGAAGCTTTCTTT
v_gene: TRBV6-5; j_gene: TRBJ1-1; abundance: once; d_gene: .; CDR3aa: CASSPLGGLNTEAFF; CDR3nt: TGTGCCAGCAGTCCCCTGGGAGGTCTTAACACTGAAGCTTTCTTT
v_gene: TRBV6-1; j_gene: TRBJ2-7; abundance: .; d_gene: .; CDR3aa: CASSEGVVAGEQYF; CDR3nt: TGTGCCAGCAGTGAAGGGGTCGTCGCGGGCGAGCAGTACTTC
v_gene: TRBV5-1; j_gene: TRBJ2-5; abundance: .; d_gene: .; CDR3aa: CASSWMGGGETQYF; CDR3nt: TGCGCCAGCAGCTGGATGGGGGGAGGAGAGACCCAGTACTTC
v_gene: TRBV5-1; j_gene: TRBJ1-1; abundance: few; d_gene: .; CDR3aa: CASSLNPGETEAFF; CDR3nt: TGCGCCAGCAGCTTGAATCCCGGAGAGACTGAAGCTTTCTTT
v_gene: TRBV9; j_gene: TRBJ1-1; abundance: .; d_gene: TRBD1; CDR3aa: CASSPQGQMNTEAFF; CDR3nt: TGTGCCAGCAGCCCCCAGGGACAGATGAACACTGAAGCTTTCTTT
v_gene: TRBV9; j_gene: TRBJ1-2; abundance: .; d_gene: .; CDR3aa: CASSRGGDYGYTF; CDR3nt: TGTGCCAGCTCACGGGGAGGTGACTATGGCTACACCTTC
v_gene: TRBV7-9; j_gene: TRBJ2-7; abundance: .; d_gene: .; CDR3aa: CASNTGGKRTYEQYF; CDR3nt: TGTGCCAGCAACACTGGGGGCAAAAGGACTTACGAGCAGTACTTC
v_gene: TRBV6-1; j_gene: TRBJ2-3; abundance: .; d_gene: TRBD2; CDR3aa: CASSGLAGADTQYF; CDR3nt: TGTGCCAGCTCGGGACTAGCGGGGGCAGATACGCAGTATTTT
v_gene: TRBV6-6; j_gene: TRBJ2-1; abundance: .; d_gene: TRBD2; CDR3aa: CASTLLRLAGGNEQFF; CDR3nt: TGTGCCAGCACTTTACTAAGGCTAGCGGGGGGGAATGAGCAGTTCTTC
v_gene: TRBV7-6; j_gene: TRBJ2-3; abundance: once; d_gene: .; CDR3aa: CASSLAHAGTDTQYF; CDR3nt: TGTGCCAGCAGCTTAGCGCACGCGGGCACAGATACGCAGTATTTT
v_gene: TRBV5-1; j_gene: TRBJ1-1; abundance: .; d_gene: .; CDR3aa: CASSLRLTGMNTEAFF; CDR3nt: TGCGCCAGCAGCCTCAGGTTAACAGGGATGAACACTGAAGCTTTCTTT
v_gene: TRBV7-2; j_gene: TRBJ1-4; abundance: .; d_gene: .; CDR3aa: CASSLYGQSEKLFF; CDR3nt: TGTGCCAGCAGCTTATATGGACAGTCTGAAAAACTGTTTTTT
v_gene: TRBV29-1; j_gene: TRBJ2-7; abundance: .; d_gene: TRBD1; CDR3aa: CSVDSAGTGGSYEQYF; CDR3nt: TGCAGCGTAGACAGCGCCGGGACAGGGGGCTCCTACGAGCAGTACTTC
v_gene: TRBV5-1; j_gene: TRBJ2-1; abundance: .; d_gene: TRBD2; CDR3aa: CASSLASGGARQFF; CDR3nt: TGCGCCAGCAGCTTGGCAAGCGGGGGGGCAAGGCAGTTCTTC
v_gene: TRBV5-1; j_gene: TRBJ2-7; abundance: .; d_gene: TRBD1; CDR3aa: CASGLQGAGEQYF; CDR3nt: TGCGCCAGTGGACTACAGGGGGCTGGGGAGCAGTACTTC
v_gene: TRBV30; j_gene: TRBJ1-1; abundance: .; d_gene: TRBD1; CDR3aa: CAWSVRGTGKAFF; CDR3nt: TGTGCCTGGAGTGTACGGGGGACAGGGAAAGCTTTCTTT
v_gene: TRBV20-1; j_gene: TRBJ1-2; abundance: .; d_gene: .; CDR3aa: CSATRESGYTF; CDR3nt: TGCAGTGCTACCAGGGAATCCGGCTACACCTTC
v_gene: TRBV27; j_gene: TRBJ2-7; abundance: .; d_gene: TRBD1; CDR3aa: CASRRGKGTYEQYF; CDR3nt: TGTGCCAGTCGCAGGGGGAAGGGAACCTACGAGCAGTACTTC
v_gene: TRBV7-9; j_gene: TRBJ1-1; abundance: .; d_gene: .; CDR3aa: CASSQAAGNTEAFF; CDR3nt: TGTGCCAGCAGCCAAGCCGCGGGGAACACTGAAGCTTTCTTT
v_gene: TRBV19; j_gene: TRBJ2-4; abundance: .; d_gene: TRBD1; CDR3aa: CASSRQGSAKNIQYF; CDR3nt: TGTGCCAGTAGCCGACAGGGCTCAGCCAAAAACATTCAGTACTTC
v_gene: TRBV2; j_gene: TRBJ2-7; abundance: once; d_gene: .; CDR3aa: CASSGLRDEQYF; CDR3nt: TGTGCCAGCAGTGGGCTCAGGGACGAGCAGTACTTC
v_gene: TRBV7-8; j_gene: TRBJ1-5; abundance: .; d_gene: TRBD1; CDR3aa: CASSRLPPQTGHQPQHF; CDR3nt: TGTGCCAGCAGCCGTCTTCCCCCCCAGACAGGGCACCAGCCCCAGCATTTT
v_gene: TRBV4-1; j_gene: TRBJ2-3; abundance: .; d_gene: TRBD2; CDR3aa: CASSQDLGSGGADTQYF; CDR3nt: TGCGCCAGCAGCCAAGACTTAGGTAGCGGGGGGGCCGATACGCAGTATTTT
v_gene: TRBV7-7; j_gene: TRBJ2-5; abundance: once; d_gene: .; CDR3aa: CASSLYQLDLGDQYF; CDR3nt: TGTGCTAGCAGCTTATATCAACTAGATCTCGGGGACCAGTACTTC
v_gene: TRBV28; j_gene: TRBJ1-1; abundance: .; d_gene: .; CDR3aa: CASSPSGVYTEAFF; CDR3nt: TGTGCCAGCAGTCCCAGCGGGGTGTATACTGAAGCTTTCTTT
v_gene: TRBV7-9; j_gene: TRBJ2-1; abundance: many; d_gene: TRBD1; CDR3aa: CASSPRQGSSYNEQFF; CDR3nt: TGTGCCAGCAGCCCCCGACAGGGGAGCTCCTACAATGAGCAGTTCTTC
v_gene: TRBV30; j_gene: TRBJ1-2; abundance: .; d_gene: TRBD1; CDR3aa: CAWSGRQGLSNYGYTF; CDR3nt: TGTGCCTGGAGTGGCCGACAGGGGCTCTCTAACTATGGCTACACCTTC
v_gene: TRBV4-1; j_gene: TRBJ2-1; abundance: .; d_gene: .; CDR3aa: CASSPIQGITYNEQFF; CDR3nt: TGCGCCAGCAGTCCTATACAGGGAATTACCTACAATGAGCAGTTCTTC
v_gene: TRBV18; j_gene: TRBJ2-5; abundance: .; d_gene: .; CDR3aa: CASSPAPGVQETQYF; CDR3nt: TGTGCCAGCTCACCAGCTCCAGGGGTCCAAGAGACCCAGTACTTC
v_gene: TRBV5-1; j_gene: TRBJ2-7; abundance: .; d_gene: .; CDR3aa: CASSLAFRVDEQYF; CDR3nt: TGCGCCAGCAGCTTGGCCTTCAGGGTTGACGAGCAGTACTTC
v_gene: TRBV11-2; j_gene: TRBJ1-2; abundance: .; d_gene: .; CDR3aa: CASSPGADYGYTF; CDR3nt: TGTGCCAGCAGCCCGGGAGCGGACTATGGCTACACCTTC
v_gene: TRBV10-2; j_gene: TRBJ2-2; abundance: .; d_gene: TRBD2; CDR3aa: CASSITSGGINTGELFF; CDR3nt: TGCGCCAGCAGTATAACTAGCGGGGGGATCAACACCGGGGAGCTGTTTTTT
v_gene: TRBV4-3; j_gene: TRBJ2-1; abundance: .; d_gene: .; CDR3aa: CASSQGDLNYNEQFF; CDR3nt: TGCGCCAGCAGCCAAGGTGACTTGAACTACAATGAGCAGTTCTTC
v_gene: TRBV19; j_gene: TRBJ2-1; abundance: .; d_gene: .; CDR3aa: CASSMSAMTGGAQFF; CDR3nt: TGTGCCAGTAGTATGTCGGCGATGACTGGGGGCGCGCAGTTCTTC
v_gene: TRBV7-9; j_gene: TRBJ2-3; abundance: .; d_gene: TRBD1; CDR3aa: CASSFQDRNTDTQYF; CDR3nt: TGTGCCAGCAGCTTCCAGGACAGGAACACAGATACGCAGTATTTT
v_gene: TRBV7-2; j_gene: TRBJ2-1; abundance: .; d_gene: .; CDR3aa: CASSPRTLAFTYNEQFF; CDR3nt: TGTGCCAGCAGCCCGCGGACTCTTGCCTTTACCTACAATGAGCAGTTCTTC
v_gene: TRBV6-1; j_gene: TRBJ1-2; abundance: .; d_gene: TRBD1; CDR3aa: CASSPDRAYGYTF; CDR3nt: TGTGCCAGCAGTCCGGACAGGGCCTATGGCTACACCTTC
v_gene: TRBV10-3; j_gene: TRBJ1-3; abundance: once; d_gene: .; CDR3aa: CAISGGGRGNTIYF; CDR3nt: TGTGCCATCAGTGGAGGGGGACGTGGAAACACCATATATTTT
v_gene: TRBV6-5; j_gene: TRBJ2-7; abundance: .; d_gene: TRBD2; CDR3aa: CASSRTSYEQYF; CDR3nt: TGTGCCAGCAGCCGGACTAGTTACGAGCAGTACTTC
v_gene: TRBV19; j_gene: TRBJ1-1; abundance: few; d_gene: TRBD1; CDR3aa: CASSIGQGATEAFF; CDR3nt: TGTGCCAGTAGTATCGGACAGGGGGCCACTGAAGCTTTCTTT
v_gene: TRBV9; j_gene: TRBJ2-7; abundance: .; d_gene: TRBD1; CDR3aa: CASSVDPGGNYEQYF; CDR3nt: TGTGCCAGCAGCGTAGATCCAGGGGGAAACTACGAGCAGTACTTC
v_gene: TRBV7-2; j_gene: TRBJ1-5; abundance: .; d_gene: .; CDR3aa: CASSLAQDQPQHF; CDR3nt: TGTGCCAGCAGCTTAGCGCAGGATCAGCCCCAGCATTTT
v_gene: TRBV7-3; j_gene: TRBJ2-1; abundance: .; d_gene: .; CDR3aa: CASSLLDYHEQFF; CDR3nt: TGTGCCAGCAGCTTATTGGACTACCATGAGCAGTTCTTC
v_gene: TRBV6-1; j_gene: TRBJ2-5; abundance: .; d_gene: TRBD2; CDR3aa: CASSDFAGGIGQETQYF; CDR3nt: TGTGCCAGCAGTGATTTCGCGGGGGGGATAGGCCAAGAGACCCAGTACTTC
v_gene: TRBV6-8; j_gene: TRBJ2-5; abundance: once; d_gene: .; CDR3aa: CASPARGGAETQYF; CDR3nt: TGTGCCAGCCCCGCTAGGGGGGGAGCGGAGACCCAGTACTTC
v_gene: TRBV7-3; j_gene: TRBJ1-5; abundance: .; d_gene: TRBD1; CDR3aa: CASSFKTGGEPQHF; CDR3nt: TGTGCCAGCAGCTTCAAGACAGGGGGGGAGCCCCAGCATTTT
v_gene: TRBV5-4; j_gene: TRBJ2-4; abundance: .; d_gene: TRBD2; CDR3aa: CASSRPGLDVRGNIQYF; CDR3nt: TGTGCCAGCAGCCGACCGGGACTAGATGTCCGGGGGAACATTCAGTACTTC
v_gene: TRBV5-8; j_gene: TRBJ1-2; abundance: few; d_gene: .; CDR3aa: CASSQYRFFERPDGYTF; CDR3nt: TGTGCCAGCAGTCAATACAGGTTTTTCGAGAGACCGGATGGCTACACCTTC
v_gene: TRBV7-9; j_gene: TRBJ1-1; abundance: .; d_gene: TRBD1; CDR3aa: CASSRRSGTGNTEAFF; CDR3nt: TGTGCCAGCAGCCGACGATCCGGGACAGGGAACACTGAAGCTTTCTTT
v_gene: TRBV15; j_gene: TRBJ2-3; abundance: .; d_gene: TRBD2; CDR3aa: CATSRDIFSASGGSTDTQYF; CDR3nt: TGTGCCACCAGCAGAGATATCTTTTCTGCTAGCGGGGGATCCACAGATACGCAGTATTTT
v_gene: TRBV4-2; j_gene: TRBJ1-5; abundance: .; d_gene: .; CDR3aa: CASSQELRGNGNQPQHF; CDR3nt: TGTGCCAGCAGCCAAGAGCTGAGAGGGAATGGCAATCAGCCCCAGCATTTT